These 18 T cell receptor beta chains were all obtained from the same sample, sequenced in a study of blood T cells in healthy people across ages. A second PCR, run for about 7 to 11 cycles, used a sample-barcoded 5' primer plus a J-beta primer mix. One entry per CDR3 protein, called by TCRdb with MiXCR from the 5' RACE reads. This repertoire shows 1.5 million to 2 million distinct CDR3 sequences, around 50% found once; its top ten account for 2.1%. Sample: blood. These receptors came from a woman aged 40 to 50 in good health.

V is TRBV7-9 and J is TRBJ2-7, with a weak D call TRBD1 (7 bases). The J call may be faulty, since TRBJ2-5 better matches the DNA end. Germline V lookup: CDR1 SEHNR, CDR2 FQNEAQ (reference sequence). The CDR3 runs 16 residues. This CDR3 reads CASSIPGGQHPGTQYF. The CDR3 region has the DNA TGTGCCAGCAGCATACCCGGGGGACAGCACCCAGGGACCCAGTACTTC.

A few counts support this clonotype. The chain has TRBV7-2 and TRBJ2-1, with 10 bases lining up with TRBD1. Losses at the gene ends were 4 bases for V and 12 bases for J; bases not matched to a gene: 9. The length of the CDR3 is 14 residues. CDR1 and CDR2 from the germline V gene are SGHTA and FQGNSA. The CDR3 spells CASSSTGGGPGQFF. CDR3 sequence (DNA): TGTGCCAGCAGCTCGACAGGGGGCGGCCCCGGGCAGTTCTTC.

V gene TRBV27 combines with J gene TRBJ2-5; 11 nucleotides agree with TRBD2. The ends lost 5 bases at V and 5 bases at J; junction bases unmatched: 16. This CDR3 has 18 amino acids. Germline values: CDR1 MNHEY, CDR2 SMNVEV (reference sequence). The CDR3 DNA reads as TGTGCCAGCAGTCCCACGACTAGCGGGACGACCCGGGGGGAGACCCAGTACTTC. Its translation is CASSPTTSGTTRGETQYF.

CDR3 DNA: TGTGCCAGCAGTCCCCCCGGGACTAGCGACTACGAGCAGTACTTC. Amino acids: CASSPPGTSDYEQYF. This chain joins TRBV6-6 and TRBJ2-4, with 10 bases fitting TRBD2. The DNA end is a closer match to TRBJ2-7, so the J assignment may be wrong. The CDR3 totals 15 residues. CDR1 is MNHNY, CDR2 SVGAGI, per germline (reference sequence).

Details on this clonotype: One junction end does not reproduce the germline sequence, and a read error may be involved. The chain recombines TRBV20-1 with TRBJ2-7; D possibly matches TRBD1 or TRBD2 (5 bases each). This CDR3 has 14 amino acids. In germline, CDR1 is DFQATT, CDR2 SNEGSKA (reference sequence). The CDR3 DNA is TGCAGTGCTAGAGATCTGGGGACCTTCTACGATCAGTACTTC. It codes for CSARDLGTFYDQYF.

The rearrangement links TRBV20-1 to TRBJ1-4; no definite D call. The CDR3 spans 15 residues. Trimming left V 5 bases short and J 0 bases short, with 13 bases between. Per germline, CDR1 DFQATT and CDR2 SNEGSKA (reference sequence). The CDR3 bases are TGCAGTGCTTCCCCGAAAGAGTCAACTAATGAAAAACTGTTTTTT. It codes for CSASPKESTNEKLFF.

This chain links TRBV5-4 with TRBJ2-3; D uncertain. Germline V lookup: CDR1 SGHNT, CDR2 YYREEE (reference sequence). This CDR3 has 15 residues. Trimming took off 7 bases at V and 5 bases at J, with 20 bases between the two ends. The CDR3 region is CASGATGRQVDTQYF. CDR3 sequence (DNA): TGTGCCAGCGGCGCCACCGGTAGGCAAGTAGATACGCAGTATTTT.

This chain connects TRBV7-9 to TRBJ1-1; D is uncertain. This CDR3 has 14 amino acids. V was shortened by 4 bases and J by 1 base, with 10 bases between the two germline ends. Germline-derived CDR1 and CDR2 are SEHNR and FQNEAQ (reference sequence). The DNA of the CDR3 is TGTGCCAGCAGCTCGTGGATAGCGAACACTGAAGCTTTCTTT. Translation: CASSSWIANTEAFF. Using reference TRBV7-9 and TRBJ1-1 for the parts outside the CDR3, the full variable domain is DTGVSQNPRHKITKRGQNVTFRCDPISEHNRLYWYRQTLGQGPEFLTYFQNEAQLEKSRLLSDRFSAERPKGSFSTLEIQRTEQGDSAMYLCASSSWIANTEAFFGQGTRLTVV.

This clonotype was detected many times. The DNA for the CDR3 is TGTGCCAGCAGCCGGACAGGGTACCAAGAGACCCAGTACTTC. Translating it yields CASSRTGYQETQYF. The rearrangement links TRBV6-5 to TRBJ2-5; 8 nucleotides agree with TRBD1. Looked up from germline, CDR1 is MNHEY and CDR2 is SVGAGI. The CDR3 covers 14 residues. J gave up 0 bases and V 6 bases, and 3 bases lay outside the gene matches.

This clonotype was seen many times. CDR3 coding DNA: TGTGCCAGCAGAGAGGGGGTCTATGGCTACACCTTC. Its protein product is CASREGVYGYTF. The V gene is TRBV25-1, the J gene TRBJ1-2; D possibly corresponds to TRBD1 (6 bases). V lost 6 bases and J 4 bases, leaving 9 bases between the germline ends. The CDR3 runs to 12 residues. Per germline, CDR1 MGHDK and CDR2 SYGVNS.

This chain connects TRBV7-2 to TRBJ1-1; D is possibly TRBD1 (5 bases). This CDR3 is 14 amino acids long. Germline CDR1 is SGHTA and CDR2 is FQGNSA. Trimming took 7 bases from V and 4 from J, leaving 16 bases between them. The CDR3 DNA is TGTGCCAGCACCATATCCAATACAGGCACTGAAGCTTTCTTT. Encoded protein: CASTISNTGTEAFF. Filled out from reference TRBV7-2 and TRBJ1-1, the complete variable domain reads GAGVSQSPSNKVTEKGKDVELRCDPISGHTALYWYRQSLGQGLEFLIYFQGNSAPDKSGLPSDRFSAERTGGSVSTLTIQRTQQEDSAVYLCASTISNTGTEAFFGQGTRLTVV.

Only a few counts were recorded for this clonotype. This rearrangement joins TRBV7-2 to TRBJ1-5, with D unclear. This CDR3 is built from 12 residues. V lost 2 bases and J 7 bases, leaving 6 bases between the germline ends. CDR1 SGHTA and CDR2 FQGNSA come from the germline V gene. CDR3 protein: CASSLLFQPQHF. The CDR3 nucleotides are TGTGCCAGCAGCTTATTGTTCCAGCCCCAGCATTTT.

There are a few counts of this clonotype. V gene TRBV4-1 combines with J gene TRBJ2-1, with 8 bases matching TRBD2. From germline, CDR1 is MGHRA and CDR2 YSYEKL. There are 16 residues in the CDR3. V was pared by 4 bases and J by 0 bases, with 5 bases of the junction left unmatched. The CDR3 spells CASSRERGSSYNEQFF. The DNA for the CDR3 is TGCGCCAGCAGCCGAGAGCGGGGGAGCTCCTACAATGAGCAGTTCTTC.

The gene calls are TRBV29-1 and TRBJ1-4, with D unclear. Trimming took off 4 bases at V and 0 bases at J, with 9 bases between the two ends. The CDR3 spans 14 residues. Germline loops: CDR1 SQVTM, CDR2 ANQGSEA. The CDR3 DNA follows: TGCAGCGTTGCGGTTACAGCAACTAATGAAAAACTGTTTTTT. Protein: CSVAVTATNEKLFF.

The rearrangement joins TRBV29-1 to TRBJ2-1; 7 positions agree with TRBD1. The CDR3 is made up of 14 amino acids. Unmatched junction bases numbered 9, after V lost 6 bases and J lost 4 bases. CDR1 SQVTM and CDR2 ANQGSEA come from the germline V gene. The CDR3 DNA follows: TGCAGCGTCGATACGGGACAGAGGTACAATGAGCAGTTCTTC. This codes for CSVDTGQRYNEQFF.

The chain couples TRBV7-8 to TRBJ2-6; D is possibly TRBD2 (6 bases). From germline, CDR1 is SGHVS and CDR2 FQNEAQ. The CDR3 length is 14 residues. Trimming took 8 bases from V and 2 from J, leaving 10 bases between them. DNA of the CDR3: TGTGCCAGCGGCGGGGACCCTGGGGCCAACGTCCTGACTTTC. Amino acid sequence: CASGGDPGANVLTF.

The sample holds a few counts of this clonotype. The J gene is TRBJ2-5, the V gene TRBV5-1; D unresolved. The V gene lost 1 base and the J gene lost 1 base, with 8 bases spanning the gap. The CDR3 is 14 amino acids. The germline V gene has CDR1 SGHRS and CDR2 YFSETQ. The CDR3 here is CASSLMTSQETQYF. As DNA, the CDR3 is TGCGCCAGCAGCTTGATGACGTCCCAAGAGACCCAGTACTTC.

CDR3 protein: CASSSTGTPANYGYTF. CDR3 DNA: TGTGCCAGCAGTTCGACCGGGACGCCCGCTAACTATGGCTACACCTTC. This chain uses TRBV12-3 or TRBV12-4 with TRBJ1-2; possibly TRBD1 for D (5 bases). The V and J ends lost 4 bases and 0 bases respectively, with 15 bases between them. The length of the CDR3 is 16 residues.